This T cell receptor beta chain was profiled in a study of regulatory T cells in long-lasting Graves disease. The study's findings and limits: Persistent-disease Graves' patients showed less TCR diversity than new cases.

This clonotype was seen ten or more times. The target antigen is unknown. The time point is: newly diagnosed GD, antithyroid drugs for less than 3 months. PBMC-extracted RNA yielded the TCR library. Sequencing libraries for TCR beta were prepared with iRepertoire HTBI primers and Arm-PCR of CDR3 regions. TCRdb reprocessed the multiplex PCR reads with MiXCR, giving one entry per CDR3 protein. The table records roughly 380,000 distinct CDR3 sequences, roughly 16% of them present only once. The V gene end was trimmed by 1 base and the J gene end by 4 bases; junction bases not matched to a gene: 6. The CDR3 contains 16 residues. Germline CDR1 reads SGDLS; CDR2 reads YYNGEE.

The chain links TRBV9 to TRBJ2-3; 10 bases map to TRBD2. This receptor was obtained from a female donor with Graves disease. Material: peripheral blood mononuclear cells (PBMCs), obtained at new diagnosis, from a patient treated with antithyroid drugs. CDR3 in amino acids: CASSVRSGRVADTQYF. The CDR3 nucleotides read TGTGCCAGCAGCGTAAGAAGCGGGAGGGTCGCAGATACGCAGTATTTT.